Below are 9 T cell receptor beta chains sequenced from a single sample in a study of blood T cell repertoires in COVID-19. Sequencing used immunoSEQ multiplex PCR; TCRdb keeps in-frame clones, though not all of them. The sample lists tens of thousands of clones, 85% to 90% occurring once. Specimen: peripheral blood. Source of these receptors: a man in his sixties with acute or convalescent COVID-19.

In this sample, this clone turned up a few times. The chain joins TRBV2 to TRBJ2-2, with D perhaps matching TRBD1 (6 bases). This CDR3 contains 15 residues. V was cut by 6 bases and J by 1 base, with 12 bases left in between. Germline values: CDR1 SNHLY, CDR2 FYNNEI. In nucleotides, the CDR3 is TGTGCCAGCAGATCCGGGACAATGAACACCGGGGAGCTGTTTTTT. It codes for CASRSGTMNTGELFF.

V gene TRBV30 combines with J gene TRBJ2-7; 9 bases are shared with TRBD1. The CDR3 has 15 amino acids. V lost 7 bases, J lost 0 bases, and 10 bases stayed unmatched. The germline CDR1 and CDR2 sequences are GTSNPN and SVGIG (reference sequence). CDR3 nucleotide sequence: TGTGCCTCAACGCTCCGGGACAGGGCCTCCTACGAGCAGTACTTC. This translates into CASTLRDRASYEQYF.

The chain joins TRBV5-6 to TRBJ1-6; D is uncertain. The V gene's germline CDR1 is SGHDT and CDR2 YYEEEE. CDR3 length: 17 amino acids. Trimming removed 0 bases from V and 5 bases from J, with 15 bases in between. The CDR3 region has the DNA TGTGCCAGCAGCTTGGTCTACGGGAAGGTGGATAATTCACCCCTCCACTTT. Translated, it gives CASSLVYGKVDNSPLHF.

This rearrangement joins TRBV5-1 to TRBJ1-1, with TRBD1 matching 7 bases. Per germline, CDR1 SGHRS and CDR2 YFSETQ. This CDR3 has 16 residues. V was pared by 3 bases and J by 8 bases, with 16 bases of the junction left unmatched. In nucleotides, the CDR3 is TGCGCCAGCAGCTCCCTCGGCGTACAGGGGCAGAAAGAAGCTTTCTTT. Translation: CASSSLGVQGQKEAFF.

V usage is TRBV2 and J usage is TRBJ2-3; 8 bases agree with TRBD2. This CDR3 comprises 11 residues. J was trimmed by 15 bases and V by 5 bases; bases with no gene match: 7. CDR1 is SNHLY and CDR2 is FYNNEI in the germline V gene. The CDR3 DNA sequence: TGTGCCAGCAGTACCGGGACTAGAGTCTATTTT. Protein sequence: CASSTGTRVYF.

This rearrangement joins TRBV5-6 to TRBJ1-2; unclear D gene. The germline gives CDR1 SGHDT, CDR2 YYEEEE. V lost 2 bases, J lost 3 bases, and 11 bases lay in between. The CDR3 spans 14 residues. For the CDR3, the DNA is TGTGCCAGCAGCTTTCAAGGAGAAGACTATGGCTACACCTTC. Encoded protein: CASSFQGEDYGYTF.

The chain employs TRBV24-1 and TRBJ1-5; possible D gene TRBD1, 6 bases. The CDR3 has 16 residues. Germline lookup yields CDR1 KGHDR and CDR2 SFDVKD. Between the trimmed V and J ends, which lost 6 bases and 4 bases, there was a span of 18 bases. The CDR3 reads CATSPGQTKNNQPQHF. For the CDR3, the DNA is TGTGCCACCAGTCCGGGACAAACAAAAAATAATCAGCCCCAGCATTTT.

J is TRBJ2-1 and V is TRBV4-1; tentatively, D is TRBD2 (5 bases). CDR3 length equals 18 residues. With 0 bases removed from V and 2 bases from J, the gap between germline ends came to 17 bases. In germline, CDR1 is MGHRA, CDR2 YSYEKL. This CDR3 is CASSQDSWTGNAYNEQFF. CDR3 coding DNA: TGCGCCAGCAGCCAAGATTCCTGGACGGGGAATGCCTACAATGAGCAGTTCTTC.

The gene calls are TRBV19 and TRBJ1-2, with 12 bases that match TRBD1. Unmatched junction bases numbered 7, after V lost 7 bases and J lost 4 bases. The CDR3 consists of 15 residues. CDR1 and CDR2 (germline): LNHDA, SQIVND (reference sequence). CDR3 DNA: TGTGCCAGTAAGGATGAGGGACAGGGGGCCTATGGCTACACCTTC. It yields the protein CASKDEGQGAYGYTF.